What follows is one T cell receptor (beta chain) and its context. Germline V CDR1 and CDR2: SGHRS, YFSETQ. This CDR3 has 17 amino acids. With 4 bases removed from V and 2 bases from J, the gap between germline ends came to 22 bases. One entry per CDR3 protein, called by TCRdb with MiXCR from the 5' RACE reads. The sample includes about 96,000 distinct CDR3 sequences, 15% to 20% of them seen just once. This sample is part of a study of T cells of healthy individuals. This chain links TRBV5-1 with TRBJ2-7, with D perhaps matching TRBD1 (6 bases). The receptor was derived from a human donor in good health. CDR3 region: CASSRVLSRGRPYEQYF. As DNA, the CDR3 is TGCGCCAGCAGCCGCGTTCTCTCCAGGGGTCGACCCTACGAGCAGTACTTC. Looking up the rest from reference TRBV5-1 and TRBJ2-7 gives the full variable domain: KAGVTQTPRYLIKTRGQQVTLSCSPISGHRSVSWYQQTPGQGLQFLFEYFSETQRNKGNFPGRFSGRQFSNSRSEMNVSTLELGDSALYLCASSRVLSRGRPYEQYFGPGTRLTVT.